Listed below are T cell receptor beta chains from one sample, sequenced in a study of blood T cell repertoires in COVID-19. This table comes from immunoSEQ multiplex PCR, and its TCRdb copy is limited to in-frame clones, with some not included. Among approximately 200,000 clones listed, roughly 83% were seen once. The sequencing sample was made of PBMCs or T cells enriched from blood (not recorded which). These receptors all stem from a woman in her 30s who had recovered from COVID-19. Both conserved end residues are part of each CDR3. D genes are given only for firm matches. Rows may omit the clone size; those that give it use once, few, many or a size class.

v_gene,d_gene,j_gene,abundance,CDR3aa,CDR3nt
TRBV11-2,-,TRBJ2-1,-,CASSLDLGAPVNEQFF,TGTGCCAGCAGCTTAGATCTGGGGGCTCCGGTCAATGAGCAGTTCTTC
TRBV24-1,TRBD2,TRBJ2-7,-,CATSDLRTSGTYEQYF,TGTGCCACCAGTGATTTGCGGACTAGCGGCACCTACGAGCAGTACTTC
TRBV7-9,-,TRBJ1-1,-,CASSLEGRGLGAEAFF,TGTGCCAGCAGCTTAGAGGGGAGGGGGTTGGGCGCTGAAGCTTTCTTT
TRBV19,TRBD2,TRBJ2-7,-,CASSPQGLALNYEQYF,TGTGCCAGTAGTCCACAGGGACTAGCTTTGAACTACGAGCAGTACTTC
TRBV28,-,TRBJ2-3,-,CASSRLRNTQYF,TGTGCCAGCAGCAGACTTCGTAATACGCAGTATTTT
TRBV7-9,TRBD2,TRBJ2-5,-,CASSLGGLVQETQYF,TGTGCCAGCAGCTTAGGAGGACTAGTCCAAGAGACCCAGTACTTC
TRBV7-3,TRBD2,TRBJ2-1,-,CASSSHRTGLAGGNEQFF,TGTGCCAGCAGCTCTCATAGGACGGGACTAGCGGGAGGCAATGAGCAGTTCTTC
TRBV19,-,TRBJ2-7,-,CASSPAGSAYEQYF,TGTGCCAGTAGTCCGGCGGGCAGCGCCTACGAGCAGTACTTC
TRBV4-1,-,TRBJ2-3,-,CASSHRGGLADTDTQYF,TGCGCCAGCAGCCACAGGGGAGGGCTAGCGGACACAGATACGCAGTATTTT
TRBV27,TRBD2,TRBJ2-7,-,CASRRRTSGFTYEQYF,TGTGCCAGCAGACGAAGGACTAGCGGGTTCACCTACGAGCAGTACTTC
TRBV7-9,-,TRBJ1-2,-,CASSLVFMPGGGYTF,TGTGCCAGCAGCTTAGTCTTCATGCCAGGTGGTGGCTACACCTTC
TRBV5-1,TRBD1,TRBJ2-2,-,CASSFPQKTGDTGELFF,TGCGCCAGCAGCTTCCCTCAGAAGACAGGGGATACCGGGGAGCTGTTTTTT
TRBV3-1/TRBV3-2,-,TRBJ1-4,-,CASSPGPSFNEKLFF,TGTGCCAGCAGCCCAGGGCCCAGCTTTAATGAAAAACTGTTTTTT
TRBV18,TRBD2,TRBJ2-1,-,CASSEGLAYYNEQFF,TGTGCCAGCTCGGAAGGACTAGCATACTACAATGAGCAGTTCTTC
TRBV2,TRBD1,TRBJ2-5,-,CASSERTGTETQYF,TGTGCCAGCAGTGAAAGGACAGGGACTGAGACCCAGTACTTC
TRBV2,TRBD2,TRBJ2-7,-,CASSVSGTTYEQYF,TGTGCCAGCAGTGTCAGCGGGACTACCTACGAGCAGTACTTC
TRBV7-6,-,TRBJ2-7,-,CASSHGSAGEQYF,TGTGCCAGCAGCCACGGGAGTGCCGGCGAGCAGTACTTC
TRBV2,-,TRBJ1-3,-,CASSVGRPTKNTIYF,TGTGCCAGCAGTGTTGGGAGGCCAACGAAAAACACCATATATTTT
TRBV5-1,TRBD1,TRBJ1-2,-,CASSPLQGPVDYGYTF,TGCGCCAGCAGCCCCTTACAGGGGCCAGTGGACTATGGCTACACCTTC
TRBV2,TRBD1,TRBJ1-5,-,CASRGTGSYSNQPQHF,TGTGCCAGCAGGGGGACAGGGAGCTATAGCAATCAGCCCCAGCATTTT
TRBV28,-,TRBJ2-7,-,CASSSLDLPYEQYF,TGTGCCAGCAGTTCCCTCGACTTGCCCTACGAGCAGTACTTC
TRBV18,-,TRBJ1-1,-,CASSPAGGSMNTEAFF,TGTGCCAGCTCACCAGCGGGTGGTTCCATGAACACTGAAGCTTTCTTT
TRBV6-5,TRBD1,TRBJ1-2,-,CASRQTGNNGYTF,TGTGCCAGCAGGCAGACAGGGAATAATGGCTACACCTTC
TRBV7-6,TRBD1,TRBJ1-1,-,CASSPRQGMNTEAFF,TGTGCCAGCAGCCCGAGACAGGGTATGAACACTGAAGCTTTCTTT
TRBV4-2,TRBD2,TRBJ2-1,-,CASSQRLAGGGYNEQFF,TGTGCCAGCAGCCAGCGACTAGCGGGAGGCGGATACAATGAGCAGTTCTTC
TRBV5-1,TRBD1,TRBJ2-7,once,CASSPVTGGSYEQYF,TGCGCCAGCAGCCCAGTGACAGGGGGCTCCTACGAGCAGTACTTC
TRBV4-1,TRBD2,TRBJ2-5,-,CASSQGLAVEETQYF,TGCGCCAGCAGCCAAGGACTAGCGGTCGAAGAGACCCAGTACTTC
TRBV12-3/TRBV12-4,-,TRBJ1-2,-,CASSYDMDGYTF,TGTGCCAGCAGTTACGACATGGATGGCTACACCTTC
TRBV19,-,TRBJ2-7,-,CASSSPPGYEQYF,TGTGCCAGTAGTAGCCCCCCGGGCTACGAGCAGTACTTC
TRBV19,TRBD2,TRBJ2-1,-,CASSTIAGGLNNEQFF,TGTGCCAGTAGTACTATAGCGGGAGGCCTAAACAATGAGCAGTTCTTC
TRBV10-2,TRBD2,TRBJ2-5,-,CASSEFPSSGGGETQYF,TGCGCCAGCAGTGAGTTCCCGTCTAGCGGAGGCGGGGAGACCCAGTACTTC
TRBV18,-,TRBJ2-3,-,CASSLRAGPTDTQYF,TGTGCCAGCTCCCTAAGGGCGGGACCCACAGATACGCAGTATTTT
TRBV2,TRBD2,TRBJ2-3,-,CASLWGGRARDTQYF,TGTGCCAGCCTGTGGGGCGGGAGGGCCCGCGATACGCAGTATTTT
TRBV11-1,-,TRBJ1-5,-,CASSTVLNQPQHF,TGTGCCAGTTCGACAGTGCTCAATCAGCCCCAGCATTTT
TRBV10-2,-,TRBJ1-2,-,CASSESPSSYGYTF,TGCGCCAGCAGTGAAAGTCCTTCCAGCTATGGCTACACCTTC
TRBV9,-,TRBJ1-5,-,CASSRVGEGGDVNQPQHF,TGTGCCAGCAGCAGAGTGGGTGAAGGGGGGGATGTCAATCAGCCCCAGCATTTT
TRBV5-1,-,TRBJ2-3,-,CASSSGLRTDTQYF,TGCGCCAGCAGCTCTGGACTCCGGACAGATACGCAGTATTTT
TRBV27,-,TRBJ2-2,-,CASSLSVSGAGNTGELFF,TGTGCCAGCAGTTTATCGGTTTCAGGGGCCGGGAACACCGGGGAGCTGTTTTTT
TRBV7-3,TRBD2,TRBJ2-3,once,CASSLAGGRADTQYF,TGTGCCAGCTCCCTGGCGGGAGGGAGGGCAGATACGCAGTATTTT
TRBV28,TRBD1,TRBJ1-3,-,CASSPTGVTGNTIYF,TGTGCCAGCAGTCCCACAGGGGTCACTGGAAACACCATATATTTT
TRBV7-3,TRBD2,TRBJ2-1,once,CASSFATSGGYNEQFF,TGTGCCAGCAGCTTTGCGACTAGCGGAGGATACAATGAGCAGTTCTTC
TRBV28,TRBD1,TRBJ1-2,-,CASSGQGRYGYTF,TGTGCCAGCTCCGGACAGGGGCGGTATGGCTACACCTTC
TRBV7-2,-,TRBJ1-2,-,CASSLEAIFYLGAYGYTF,TGTGCCAGCAGCTTAGAAGCAATATTCTATCTGGGGGCCTATGGCTACACCTTC
TRBV4-2,TRBD2,TRBJ2-7,once,CASSQGDLAGGSYEQYF,TGTGCCAGCAGCCAGGGGGATCTAGCGGGAGGGTCCTACGAGCAGTACTTC
TRBV5-1,TRBD2,TRBJ2-7,few,CASSSLAGVGEQYF,TGCGCCAGCAGCTCTCTAGCGGGAGTGGGCGAGCAGTACTTC
TRBV10-3,TRBD2,TRBJ2-1,once,CAISELGSGSGSYNEQFF,TGTGCCATCAGTGAGTTAGGTAGCGGGAGCGGCTCCTACAATGAGCAGTTCTTC
TRBV7-2,TRBD2,TRBJ2-7,few,CASSASGAGYEQYF,TGTGCCAGCAGCGCTAGCGGGGCTGGCTACGAGCAGTACTTC
TRBV9,TRBD1,TRBJ2-2,once,CASSDAWDRGTNTGELFF,TGTGCCAGCAGCGACGCTTGGGACAGGGGGACGAACACCGGGGAGCTGTTTTTT
TRBV7-9,TRBD1,TRBJ1-6,-,CASSAPGQQNSPLHF,TGTGCCAGCAGCGCGCCGGGACAGCAAAATTCACCCCTCCACTTT
TRBV27,TRBD2,TRBJ2-1,-,CAQGGQTSRYNEQFF,TGTGCTCAGGGAGGGCAGACTAGCCGGTACAATGAGCAGTTCTTC
TRBV5-1,TRBD2,TRBJ2-7,-,CASSHNLAGGPNEQYF,TGCGCCAGCAGCCACAATTTAGCGGGAGGCCCCAACGAGCAGTACTTC
TRBV18,-,TRBJ2-3,-,CASSPDGGPQYF,TGTGCCAGCTCACCGGATGGCGGGCCGCAGTATTTT